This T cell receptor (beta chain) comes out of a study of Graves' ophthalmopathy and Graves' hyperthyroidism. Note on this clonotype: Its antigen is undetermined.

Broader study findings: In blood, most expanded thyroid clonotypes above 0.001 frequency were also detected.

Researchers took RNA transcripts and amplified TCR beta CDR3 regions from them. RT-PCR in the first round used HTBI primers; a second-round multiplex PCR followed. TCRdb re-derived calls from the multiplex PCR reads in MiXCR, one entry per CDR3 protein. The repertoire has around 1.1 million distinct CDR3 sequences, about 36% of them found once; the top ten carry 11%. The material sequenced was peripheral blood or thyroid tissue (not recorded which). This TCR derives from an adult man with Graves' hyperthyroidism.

The CDR3 region has the DNA TGTGCCAGCAGTTTCGAGCGGGGGGAAACCTACGAGCAGTACTTC. Translation gives CASSFERGETYEQYF. This chain links TRBV12-3 or TRBV12-4 with TRBJ2-7; TRBD2 matches 9 bases. V gave up 3 bases and J gave up 2 bases; unmatched junction bases: 5. This CDR3 has 15 amino acids.